Following are 5 T cell receptor beta chains from one sample sequenced in a study of beta chain features in type 1 diabetes. Antigens for these TCRs are unknown. Every bit of the isolated RNA underwent reverse transcription, so sequencing read expressed TCRB transcripts. This table comes from immunoSEQ multiplex PCR, and its TCRdb copy is limited to in-frame clones, with some not included. The table includes roughly 250,000 clones, around 21% detected once. Study-wide points: Among patients with Type 1 diabetes, TCRB CDR3s were moderately but significantly shorter in every one of the four CD4+ subsets.

Input material: naive CD4+ T cells from blood. These receptor sequences come from a woman in her thirties or forties with type 1 diabetes.

This clone was counted a few times. V is TRBV28 and J is TRBJ2-1; 9 bases fit TRBD2. Trimming removed 5 bases from V and 5 bases from J; junction bases left unmatched: 16. Germline CDR1 MDHEN, CDR2 SYDVKM. This CDR3 contains 18 residues. The CDR3 nucleotides are TGTGCCAGCAGTCAGGTGGTGGCTAGCGGGGTCCTGAACAATGAGCAGTTCTTC. Translating it yields CASSQVVASGVLNNEQFF.

The chain links TRBV5-4 to TRBJ2-5; 7 positions agree with TRBD2. V dropped 0 bases and J dropped 6; count of bases not matched to a gene: 5. The germline gives CDR1 SGHNT, CDR2 YYREEE (reference sequence). The CDR3 sequence is 14 residues long. The CDR3 loop reads CASSLAGGQQTQYF. In DNA form, the CDR3 reads TGTGCCAGCAGCTTGGCGGGGGGTCAGCAGACCCAGTACTTC.

The chain has TRBV4-3 and TRBJ2-6; D is possibly TRBD1 (5 bases). CDR1 and CDR2 (germline): LGHNA, YSLEER. The CDR3 spans 16 residues. Trimming cost V 4 bases and J 0 bases, with 10 bases left between them. The CDR3 bases are TGCGCCAGCAGCCCGGACACGTACTCTGGGGCCAACGTCCTGACTTTC. Translating it yields CASSPDTYSGANVLTF.

This rearrangement joins TRBV4-2 to TRBJ2-5; the D is unclear. The CDR3 has 15 residues. The germline CDR1 and CDR2 sequences are LGHNA and YNFKEQ. The V end lost 4 bases, the J end lost 2 bases, and 14 bases lay between the germline ends. CDR3 sequence: CASSRELAVQETQYF. The CDR3 nucleotides read TGTGCCAGCAGCCGCGAGCTTGCTGTTCAAGAGACCCAGTACTTC.

The CDR3 DNA reads as TGTGCCTGGAGCGGGAGAGGAGTTGAGCAGTTCTTC. Amino acid sequence: CAWSGRGVEQFF. The gene calls are TRBV30 and TRBJ2-1; a weak D match, TRBD2 (6 bases). The CDR3 extends over 12 amino acids. Trimming pared 3 bases from V and 9 bases from J, leaving 12 bases between. Germline CDR1 is GTSNPN and CDR2 is SVGIG (reference sequence).